This T cell receptor (beta chain) was recorded in a study of vaccination and CD4 T cells after COVID-19. This clonotype showed up just a few times. Antigen: not known. CDR3 length: 15 residues. V lost 0 bases to trimming and J lost 6 bases; unmatched junction nucleotides: 7. Germline V gene data show CDR1 as SGHNT and CDR2 as YYREEE (reference sequence). The Oncomine TCR Beta short-read assay generated sequence data from the DNA of cultured CD4+ T cells. TCRdb reprocessed the PCR reads with MiXCR, giving one entry per CDR3 protein. Among 13,000 or so distinct CDR3 sequences listed, 25% to 30% were seen once. Described treatment: approximately 9-day PBMC culture with coronavirus spike peptide pools or control peptides (ViraFEST assay).

The chain uses TRBV5-4 and TRBJ1-2; 8 bases fit TRBD1. The receptor's source is a human donor who had recovered from COVID-19. The specimen sequenced was CD4+ T cells from blood, cultured in vitro. CDR3 nucleotide sequence: TGTGCCAGCAGCTTGGAGGGCAGGGGGCAACATGGCTACACCTTC. This translates into CASSLEGRGQHGYTF.